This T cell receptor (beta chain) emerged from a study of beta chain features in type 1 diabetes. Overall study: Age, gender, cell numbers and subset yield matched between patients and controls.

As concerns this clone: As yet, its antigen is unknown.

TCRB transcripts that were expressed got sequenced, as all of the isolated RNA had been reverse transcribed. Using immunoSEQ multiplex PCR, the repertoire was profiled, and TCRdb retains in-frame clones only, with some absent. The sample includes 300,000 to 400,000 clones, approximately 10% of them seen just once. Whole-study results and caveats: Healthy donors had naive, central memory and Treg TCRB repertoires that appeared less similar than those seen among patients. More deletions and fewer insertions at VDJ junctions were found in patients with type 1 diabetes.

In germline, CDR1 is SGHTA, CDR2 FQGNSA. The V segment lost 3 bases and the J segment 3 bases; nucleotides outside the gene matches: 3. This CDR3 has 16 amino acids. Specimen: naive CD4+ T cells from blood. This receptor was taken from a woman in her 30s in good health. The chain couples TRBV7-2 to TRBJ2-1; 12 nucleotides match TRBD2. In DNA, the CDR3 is TGTGCCAGCAGCTTGAGACTAGCGGGAGTCTACAATGAGCAGTTCTTC. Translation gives CASSLRLAGVYNEQFF.